These 26 T cell receptor beta chains came from one sample sequenced in a study of blood T cell repertoires in COVID-19. Repertoires were generated with immunoSEQ multiplex PCR, while TCRdb's copy carries only in-frame clones and drops some. Among a few hundred thousand clones listed, roughly 87% were seen once. The sequencing input was PBMCs or T cells enriched from blood (not recorded which). The receptors here all came from a woman aged 25 to 39 who had recovered from COVID-19.

The V and J genes are TRBV11-2 and TRBJ1-2; possible D gene TRBD1, 6 bases. Germline lookup yields CDR1 SGHAT and CDR2 FQNNGV. The CDR3 runs to 17 residues. V shed 0 bases and J shed 0 bases, with 14 bases lying between them. The DNA for the CDR3 is TGTGCCAGCAGCTTAGAAAGGGGGTCGTTGGCTAACTATGGCTACACCTTC. Protein product: CASSLERGSLANYGYTF.

V is TRBV18 and J is TRBJ1-1; 7 bases match TRBD1. The germline V gene has CDR1 KGHSH and CDR2 LQKENI. CDR3 length: 15 amino acids. Trimming removed 0 bases from V and 5 bases from J; junction bases left unmatched: 6. The CDR3 loop reads CASSPPGGVGTEAFF. CDR3 in DNA: TGTGCCAGCTCACCACCAGGGGGCGTAGGGACTGAAGCTTTCTTT.

This chain joins TRBV11-3 and TRBJ1-3; no clear D. Deletions cut 4 bases from V and 6 bases from J, with 19 bases between. This CDR3 has 16 residues. Per the germline V gene, CDR1 is SGHNT and CDR2 is YENEEA. CDR3 region: CASSSSSGKGENTIYF. CDR3 in DNA: TGTGCCAGCAGCTCAAGCTCGGGGAAGGGCGAAAACACCATATATTTT. The entire variable domain, with the rest obtained from reference TRBV11-3 and TRBJ1-3, is as follows: EAGVVQSPRYKIIEKKQPVAFWCNPISGHNTLYWYLQNLGQGPELLIRYENEEAVDDSQLPKDRFSAERLKGVDSTLKIQPAELGDSAVYLCASSSSSGKGENTIYFGEGSWLTVV.

Comment on this clone: Different DNA sequences within this sample yield the same CDR3. V and J are TRBV6-5 and TRBJ1-2, with D tentatively TRBD1 (6 bases). CDR3 length: 14 residues. CDR1 is MNHEY, CDR2 SVGAGI, per germline. V dropped 6 bases and J dropped 8 bases, with 19 bases sitting between them. DNA of the CDR3: TGTGCCAGCAGGCCGGGACAAGGAGCTGGAGGCTACACCTTC. It is translated as CASRPGQGAGGYTF.

This chain links TRBV5-1 with TRBJ1-2; perhaps TRBD1 as D (6 bases). The CDR3 is 12 residues long. Germline values: CDR1 SGHRS, CDR2 YFSETQ. The ends were cut back, 4 bases at V and 6 bases at J, with 10 bases in the middle. This CDR3 reads CASSPDRDGYTF. The CDR3 nucleotides read TGCGCCAGCAGCCCGGACAGAGATGGCTACACCTTC.

This clone was counted a few times. The chain is built from TRBV4-1 and TRBJ1-1; D is possibly TRBD1 (5 bases). V lost 0 bases and J 7 bases, leaving 15 bases between the germline ends. Germline lookup yields CDR1 MGHRA and CDR2 YSYEKL. The length of the CDR3 is 15 residues. The CDR3 DNA reads as TGCGCCAGCAGCCAAGATCGGGGGAGGGATCGTGAAGCTTTCTTT. This encodes CASSQDRGRDREAFF.

The rearrangement uses TRBV29-1 and TRBJ2-7; possible D gene TRBD1, 6 bases. Germline V CDR1 and CDR2: SQVTM, ANQGSEA. V lost 7 bases and J 3 bases, leaving 16 bases between the germline ends. The CDR3 contains 13 residues. The CDR3 sequence: CSDHRDTLYEQYF. In nucleotides, the CDR3 is TGCAGCGACCACCGGGACACACTCTACGAGCAGTACTTC.

J is TRBJ1-2 and V is TRBV19; D remains unclear. CDR3 length: 13 residues. Deletions cut 5 bases from V and 2 bases from J, with 9 bases between. Germline V gene lookup returns CDR1 LNHDA and CDR2 SQIVND (reference sequence). CDR3 bases: TGTGCCAGTAGTCCGTTATCCAACTATGGCTACACCTTC. Translation: CASSPLSNYGYTF.

CDR3 nucleotide sequence: TGTGCCAGCAGCCCGACCTCGACAGGAAATAATGAAAAACTGTTTTTT. Its translation is CASSPTSTGNNEKLFF. The rearrangement links TRBV7-8 to TRBJ1-4; weak D call: TRBD1 (6 bases). Germline CDR1 is SGHVS and CDR2 is FQNEAQ. The CDR3 has 16 residues. V lost 5 bases and J 4 bases, leaving 17 bases between the germline ends.

With respect to this clone: An end of the junction does not agree with germline; a read error may underlie this. The chain joins TRBV5-4 to TRBJ1-1, with 7 bases that match TRBD1. Germline V gene lookup returns CDR1 SGHNT and CDR2 YYREEE (reference sequence). This CDR3 is built from 15 residues. The CDR3 coding sequence is TGTGCCAGCAGTTTGGGGGGACAGAGGAACACTGAAGCTTTCTTT. Protein product: CASSLGGQRNTEAFF.

In nucleotides, the CDR3 is TGTGCCAGCACCTCACAGGGTCGGACCGGGGAGCTGTTTTTT. Its translation: CASTSQGRTGELFF. This rearrangement joins TRBV7-8 to TRBJ2-2; D may be TRBD1 (6 bases). Per germline, CDR1 SGHVS and CDR2 FQNEAQ. This CDR3 spans 14 amino acids. Trimming took off 7 bases at V and 5 bases at J, with 14 bases between the two ends.

The genes are TRBV3-1 (or the pseudogene TRBV3-2) and TRBJ2-7; 8 bases are a match to TRBD1. CDR1 is LGHDT and CDR2 is YNNKEL in the germline V gene (reference sequence). The CDR3 consists of 15 residues. V shed 4 bases, J shed 0 bases, and the junction held 5 bases outside the gene matches. The CDR3 sequence: CASSPGQGLSYEQYF. CDR3 sequence (DNA): TGTGCCAGCAGCCCCGGACAGGGTCTCTCCTACGAGCAGTACTTC.

This clone was counted only a few times. DNA of the CDR3: TGTGCCAGCAGCCAGCCGGACTGGACTGAAGCTTTCTTT. As protein: CASSQPDWTEAFF. The chain couples TRBV16 to TRBJ1-1; D is unresolved. CDR3 length: 13 amino acids. Germline V gene sequence: CDR1 KGHSY, CDR2 FQNENV. V was pared by 3 bases and J by 5 bases, with 10 bases between.

The chain employs TRBV21-1 and TRBJ2-7; TRBD2, the table's D call, lacks a check against the DNA. TRBV21-1 represents a pseudogene. This CDR3 spans 17 amino acids. This CDR3 reads CASSETGTSGSSYEQYF. CDR3 coding DNA: TGTGCCAGCAGCGAGACAGGGACTAGCGGGAGCTCCTACGAGCAGTACTTC.

The V and J genes are TRBV6-5 and TRBJ1-1, with TRBD1 identical over 9 bases. The V and J ends lost 10 bases and 7 bases, in that order; junction bases with no gene match: 10. The V gene's germline CDR1 is MNHEY and CDR2 SVGAGI. This CDR3 is 13 amino acids long. In DNA, the CDR3 is TGTGCCATTAGGGACAGGGTAGGGAATGAAGCTTTCTTT. It is translated as CAIRDRVGNEAFF.

The chain recombines TRBV13 with TRBJ1-4, with 8 bases aligning to TRBD1. Germline V gene sequence: CDR1 PRHDT, CDR2 FYEKMQ (reference sequence). Trimming at V came to 4 bases and at J to 4 bases, leaving 20 bases not matched to a gene. This CDR3 is built from 20 residues. The CDR3, as DNA: TGTGCCAGCAGCTCTCAGGGGGCAGGTTTAACGGGTGACGGTAATGAAAAACTGTTTTTT. Protein product: CASSSQGAGLTGDGNEKLFF.

Notes on this clone: Within the sample, other DNA sequences also encode this same CDR3. The CDR3 loop is CASSFYRETDTQYF. The CDR3 region has the DNA TGCGCCAGCAGCTTTTACAGGGAGACAGATACGCAGTATTTT. The chain is built from TRBV5-1 and TRBJ2-3; a possible D gene is TRBD1 (6 bases). The CDR3 consists of 14 residues. Germline values: CDR1 SGHRS, CDR2 YFSETQ. Between the trimmed V and J ends, which lost 2 bases and 3 bases, there was a span of 10 bases. Complete variable domain (other parts from reference TRBV5-1 and TRBJ2-3): KAGVTQTPRYLIKTRGQQVTLSCSPISGHRSVSWYQQTPGQGLQFLFEYFSETQRNKGNFPGRFSGRQFSNSRSEMNVSTLELGDSALYLCASSFYRETDTQYFGPGTRLTVL.

The rearrangement uses TRBV7-6 and TRBJ1-5; TRBD1 might be the D (6 bases). The CDR3 extends over 13 amino acids. Trimming removed 5 bases from V and 4 bases from J, with 9 bases in between. Germline CDR1 SGHVS, CDR2 FNYEAQ. CDR3 amino acids: CASSQTGNQPQHF. DNA for the CDR3: TGTGCCAGCAGCCAAACAGGGAATCAGCCCCAGCATTTT.

The V and J genes are TRBV6-4 and TRBJ2-3; D possibly corresponds to TRBD2 (5 bases). Germline V gene lookup returns CDR1 MRHNA and CDR2 SNTAGT. V was trimmed by 5 bases and J by 0 bases, leaving 12 bases between them. CDR3 size: 15 residues. In DNA, the CDR3 is TGTGCCAGCAGTCTAACTAGTTTCAGCACAGATACGCAGTATTTT. As protein: CASSLTSFSTDTQYF.

This clone was observed once. V is TRBV18 and J is TRBJ1-1; no clear D gene. Germline-derived CDR1 and CDR2 are KGHSH and LQKENI. V shed 8 bases and J shed 6 bases, with 16 bases lying between them. The CDR3 is 13 residues long. The CDR3 loop is CASQEPPKAEAFF. CDR3 sequence (DNA): TGTGCCAGCCAGGAACCGCCGAAGGCTGAAGCTTTCTTT. Full variable domain (outside the CDR3, taken from reference TRBV18 and TRBJ1-1): NAGVMQNPRHLVRRRGQEARLRCSPMKGHSHVYWYRQLPEEGLKFMVYLQKENIIDESGMPKERFSAEFPKEGPSILRIQQVVRGDSAAYFCASQEPPKAEAFFGQGTRLTVV.

To note about this clone: Compared with germline, one end of the junction differs, possibly owing to a read error. The chain links TRBV6-5 to TRBJ2-7; 7 bases map to TRBD1. The CDR3 sequence is 13 residues long. CDR1 is MNHEY and CDR2 is SVGAGI in the germline V gene. This CDR3 reads CASSYSTLRDSVF. CDR3 coding DNA: TGTGCCAGCAGTTACTCAACTCTCCGGGACAGCGTTTTC.

J is TRBJ1-3 and V is TRBV3-1 (or the pseudogene TRBV3-2); D call uncertain. The V end lost 3 bases, the J end lost 0 bases, and 6 bases lay between the germline ends. The germline V gene encodes CDR1 LGHDT and CDR2 YNNKEL (reference sequence). The CDR3 totals 14 residues. CDR3 sequence reads: CASSHQNSGNTIYF. DNA for the CDR3: TGTGCCAGCAGCCACCAGAACTCTGGAAACACCATATATTTT.

This clone was seen only once. The chain couples TRBV7-8 to TRBJ1-5, with TRBD1 matching over 7 bases. Germline values: CDR1 SGHVS, CDR2 FQNEAQ. V shed 5 bases, J shed 9 bases, and the junction held 19 bases outside the gene matches. CDR3 size: 17 residues. CDR3 DNA sequence: TGTGCCAGCAGCCTCCGGCACGGGACAGCCGGAGGGGGGCCCCAGCATTTT. Amino acids: CASSLRHGTAGGGPQHF.

In this sample, this clone turned up once. This chain joins TRBV5-5 and TRBJ2-5, with D perhaps matching TRBD1 (6 bases). Germline V gene data show CDR1 as SGHKS and CDR2 as YYEKEE (reference sequence). CDR3 size: 17 residues. Trimming took off 0 bases at V and 5 bases at J, with 20 bases between the two ends. The chain's CDR3 is CASSLESFIQGTETQYF. DNA for the CDR3: TGTGCCAGCAGCTTGGAATCCTTCATACAGGGCACGGAGACCCAGTACTTC.

The chain combines TRBV5-4 with TRBJ1-2; no clear D. Between the trimmed V and J ends, which lost 3 bases and 5 bases, there was a span of 14 bases. The germline V gene encodes CDR1 SGHNT and CDR2 YYREEE (reference sequence). The CDR3 contains 14 residues. The CDR3 sequence is CASSSSETIYGYTF. DNA of the CDR3: TGTGCCAGCAGCTCCAGCGAGACGATTTATGGCTACACCTTC.

The rearrangement links TRBV10-3 to TRBJ2-1; 14 nucleotides line up with TRBD2. In germline, CDR1 is ENHRY, CDR2 SYGVKD. The CDR3 consists of 17 residues. V was pared by 2 bases and J by 4 bases, with 4 bases of the junction left unmatched. DNA for the CDR3: TGTGCCATCAGTGAGGACCGACTAGCGGGGGGGTACAATGAGCAGTTCTTC. Its protein is CAISEDRLAGGYNEQFF.